What follows are 9 T cell receptor beta chains derived from one specimen sequenced in a study of cytomegalovirus exposure and HLA in healthy donors. Vbeta (60) and Jbeta (13) primers were used in the PCR. Sequencing was performed with immunoSEQ multiplex PCR; in TCRdb, only in-frame clones are kept and a portion is missing. The table has about 150,000 clones, 75% to 85% seen once; the top ten hold more than 1.1%. The specimen was PBMCs. The receptors originated from a woman aged 40 to 50 in good health and CMV-seronegative.

The rearrangement links TRBV10-1 to TRBJ2-3; 8 nucleotides match TRBD2. The CDR3 length is 15 residues. J gave up 3 bases and V 2 bases, and 4 bases lay outside the gene matches. Germline CDR1 reads WNHNN; CDR2 reads SYGVQD (reference sequence). The CDR3 spells CASSETGGGTDTQYF. In DNA, the CDR3 is TGCGCCAGCAGTGAGACGGGGGGGGGAACAGATACGCAGTATTTT.

This clone was recorded a few times. The chain couples TRBV6-5 to TRBJ1-2; D is uncertain. Germline values: CDR1 MNHEY, CDR2 SVGAGI. V was pared by 5 bases and J by 4 bases, with 11 bases between. The CDR3 spans 13 residues. CDR3: CASSPSPFYGYTF. CDR3 nucleotides: TGTGCCAGCAGTCCTTCTCCCTTCTATGGCTACACCTTC.

The rearrangement uses TRBV6-5 and TRBJ2-7; 10 positions agree with TRBD1. CDR3 length equals 14 residues. Losses at the gene ends were 8 bases for V and 4 bases for J; bases not matched to a gene: 8. Germline V lookup: CDR1 MNHEY, CDR2 SVGAGI. The CDR3 DNA reads TGTGCCAGCGTCCGGACAGGGGGGGGGTACGAGCAGTACTTC. Translated, it gives CASVRTGGGYEQYF.

This clone was counted only a few times. The V call is TRBV6-5, the J call TRBJ1-1, with TRBD1 matching over 9 bases. J lost 1 base, V lost 0 bases, and 3 bases had no gene match. Germline CDR1 reads MNHEY; CDR2 reads SVGAGI. The length of the CDR3 is 16 residues. For the CDR3, the DNA is TGTGCCAGCAGTTACTCGACAGGGGGGGCGAACACTGAAGCTTTCTTT. As protein: CASSYSTGGANTEAFF.

The V gene is TRBV2, the J gene TRBJ1-3, with a weak D call TRBD1 (6 bases). V was cut by 6 bases and J by 4 bases, with 13 bases left in between. The CDR3 loop spans 14 amino acids. CDR1 and CDR2 from the germline V gene are SNHLY and FYNNEI. CDR3: CASRPRTAGNTIYF. The CDR3 nucleotides read TGTGCCAGCAGGCCCCGGACAGCCGGAAACACCATATATTTT. Filled out from reference TRBV2 and TRBJ1-3, the complete variable domain reads EPEVTQTPSHQVTQMGQEVILRCVPISNHLYFYWYRQILGQKVEFLVSFYNNEISEKSEIFDDQFSVERPDGSNFTLKIRSTKLEDSAMYFCASRPRTAGNTIYFGEGSWLTVV.

This chain joins TRBV5-1 and TRBJ2-3, with 7 bases aligning to TRBD1. The CDR3 length is 14 residues. The germline V gene encodes CDR1 SGHRS and CDR2 YFSETQ. Germline trimming cut 4 bases from V and 2 bases from J; bases unmatched to any gene: 4. The CDR3 region is CASSKGGVTDTQYF. The CDR3, as DNA: TGCGCCAGCAGCAAAGGGGGCGTCACAGATACGCAGTATTTT.

The genes are TRBV4-3 and TRBJ2-7; tentatively, D is TRBD1 (5 bases). CDR3 length equals 17 residues. Germline-derived CDR1 and CDR2 are LGHNA and YSLEER. V shed 0 bases and J shed 5 bases, with 20 bases lying between them. CDR3 DNA sequence: TGCGCCAGCAGCCAAGATTATCCACGACAGAGTAACCACGAGCAGTACTTC. It codes for CASSQDYPRQSNHEQYF.

The genes are TRBV28 and TRBJ2-3; 10 bases fit TRBD2. V lost 6 bases, J lost 3 bases, and 6 bases stayed unmatched. Germline loops: CDR1 MDHEN, CDR2 SYDVKM. This CDR3 is built from 15 residues. The CDR3 sequence: CASSKRGGGTDTQYF. The CDR3 region has the DNA TGTGCCAGCAGCAAGCGGGGGGGCGGGACAGATACGCAGTATTTT.

The V gene is TRBV5-6, the J gene TRBJ1-2; TRBD1 matches 11 bases. The V gene end was trimmed by 4 bases and the J gene end by 6 bases; junction bases not matched to a gene: 5. CDR3 size: 14 residues. CDR1 and CDR2 (germline): SGHDT, YYEEEE. This CDR3 is CASSAGTGGHGYTF. CDR3 DNA sequence: TGTGCCAGCAGCGCCGGGACAGGGGGACATGGCTACACCTTC. Full variable domain (outside the CDR3, taken from reference TRBV5-6 and TRBJ1-2): DAGVTQSPTHLIKTRGQQVTLRCSPKSGHDTVSWYQQALGQGPQFIFQYYEEEERQRGNFPDRFSGHQFPNYSSELNVNALLLGDSALYLCASSAGTGGHGYTFGSGTRLTVV.